One and the same sample provided the 27 T cell receptor beta chains below, sequenced in a study of T cell changes during pregnancy in multiple sclerosis. Libraries were prepared by immunoSEQ multiplex PCR; TCRdb keeps only in-frame clonotypes and omits some of them. The repertoire holds 70,000 to 95,000 clones, 70% to 90% seen once, with approximately 2% in the top ten. Material: peripheral blood, obtained before pregnancy. The receptors derive from a female donor with multiple sclerosis, enrolled in a pregnancy study.

The chain links TRBV7-2 to TRBJ1-3; TRBD1 aligns across 8 bases. The CDR3 is 17 residues long. After removal of 1 base from V and 4 bases from J, the junction contained 9 bases not matched to a gene. The germline gives CDR1 SGHTA, CDR2 FQGNSA. CDR3 residues: CASSLVGQGATGNTIYF. The CDR3 coding sequence is TGTGCCAGCAGCTTAGTAGGGCAGGGGGCGACCGGAAACACCATATATTTT.

The rearrangement uses TRBV28 and TRBJ1-2; TRBD1 might be the D (5 bases). Trimming shortened V by 3 bases and J by 4 bases, and 15 bases separated the two germline ends. The CDR3 loop spans 15 amino acids. Germline V gene data show CDR1 as MDHEN and CDR2 as SYDVKM. CDR3 sequence: CASSLQLGGAYGYTF. DNA of the CDR3: TGTGCCAGCAGTTTGCAGTTGGGAGGGGCCTATGGCTACACCTTC.

The chain recombines TRBV7-9 with TRBJ1-1, with a possible D match to TRBD1 (5 bases). Per germline, CDR1 SEHNR and CDR2 FQNEAQ (reference sequence). Trimming stripped 0 bases from V and 5 bases from J, with 10 bases between. This CDR3 contains 14 residues. Written as DNA, the CDR3 is TGTGCCAGCAGCTTAGCGGCAGGGCGGACTGAAGCTTTCTTT. Translated, it gives CASSLAAGRTEAFF.

The V gene is TRBV11-2, the J gene TRBJ2-1; 8 bases are shared with TRBD2. Germline loops: CDR1 SGHAT, CDR2 FQNNGV. The CDR3 extends over 15 amino acids. V lost 2 bases and J lost 4; bases outside the gene matches: 4. CDR3 sequence (DNA): TGTGCCAGCAGCTTAACGCGGGGGGATTACAATGAGCAGTTCTTC. It codes for CASSLTRGDYNEQFF.

This chain joins TRBV19 and TRBJ2-5; D is perhaps TRBD2 (5 bases). V lost 3 bases, J lost 0 bases, and 11 bases lay in between. This CDR3 region has 15 residues. The germline V gene has CDR1 LNHDA and CDR2 SQIVND (reference sequence). The CDR3 protein is CASSMRARNQETQYF. The CDR3 DNA follows: TGTGCCAGTAGTATGAGGGCTCGGAACCAAGAGACCCAGTACTTC.

Comment on this clone: At the DNA level, this CDR3 is encoded by other sequences in the same sample as well. This chain links TRBV2 with TRBJ2-7; a weak D match, TRBD1 (5 bases). CDR1 is SNHLY, CDR2 FYNNEI, per germline. V was shortened by 3 bases and J by 0 bases, with 9 bases between the two germline ends. The CDR3 extends over 14 amino acids. Here the CDR3 reads CASSDQGSSYEQYF. CDR3 DNA sequence: TGTGCCAGCAGTGACCAGGGTAGCTCCTACGAGCAGTACTTC.

V is TRBV6-5 and J is TRBJ2-7, with 9 bases lining up with TRBD1. The CDR3 runs to 13 residues. The V and J ends lost 7 bases and 3 bases, in that order; junction bases with no gene match: 4. Per germline, CDR1 MNHEY and CDR2 SVGAGI. The CDR3 DNA is TGTGCCAGCAACGACAGGGGGGACTACGAGCAGTACTTC. This gives the protein CASNDRGDYEQYF.

This clone was seen a single time. V is TRBV13 and J is TRBJ1-2; no definite D call. Germline CDR1 and CDR2: PRHDT and FYEKMQ (reference sequence). V gave up 0 bases and J gave up 3 bases, with 8 bases separating them. The CDR3 totals 14 residues. This CDR3 is CASSLGTHYYGYTF. The CDR3 DNA sequence: TGTGCCAGCAGCTTAGGAACTCATTACTATGGCTACACCTTC.

The chain combines TRBV7-9 with TRBJ1-1; 10 nucleotides align to TRBD1. CDR1 and CDR2 (germline): SEHNR, FQNEAQ (reference sequence). The CDR3 has 15 amino acids. Unmatched junction bases numbered 5, after V lost 4 bases and J lost 3 bases. For the CDR3, the DNA is TGTGCCAGCAGCTCGGCCGGGACAGGGGACACTGAAGCTTTCTTT. It codes for CASSSAGTGDTEAFF. The full variable domain, its missing parts supplied by reference TRBV7-9 and TRBJ1-1, is DTGVSQNPRHKITKRGQNVTFRCDPISEHNRLYWYRQTLGQGPEFLTYFQNEAQLEKSRLLSDRFSAERPKGSFSTLEIQRTEQGDSAMYLCASSSAGTGDTEAFFGQGTRLTVV.

The rearrangement joins TRBV9 to TRBJ2-3; TRBD2 might be the D (5 bases). The germline V and J ends were trimmed by 0 bases and 1 base, with 15 bases remaining between them. The CDR3 covers 17 residues. Germline CDR1 SGDLS, CDR2 YYNGEE. CDR3 nucleotide sequence: TGTGCCAGCAGCGTAGAGGCGGGCAGCTCAGGCACAGATACGCAGTATTTT. Translating it yields CASSVEAGSSGTDTQYF.

The gene calls are TRBV19 and TRBJ2-2; a possible D gene is TRBD2 (5 bases). V was trimmed by 9 bases and J by 7 bases, leaving 18 bases between them. The length of the CDR3 is 14 residues. Germline CDR1 LNHDA, CDR2 SQIVND (reference sequence). The CDR3 sequence: CASADYGTGGELFF. The CDR3, as DNA: TGTGCCAGCGCCGACTATGGTACGGGCGGGGAGCTGTTTTTT.

CDR3: CASSEAGTVSTDTQYF. CDR3 nucleotides: TGTGCCAGCAGTGAAGCGGGGACAGTTAGCACAGATACGCAGTATTTT. V usage is TRBV2 and J usage is TRBJ2-3; 7 positions match TRBD1. The CDR3 is made up of 16 amino acids. The J segment lost 0 bases and the V segment lost 0 bases, leaving 3 bases of the junction unmatched. Germline CDR1 SNHLY, CDR2 FYNNEI.

This chain uses TRBV5-1 with TRBJ2-1; TRBD1 agrees at 10 bases. The CDR3 contains 22 residues. V shed 4 bases, J shed 1 base, and the junction held 23 bases outside the gene matches. Germline CDR1 reads SGHRS; CDR2 reads YFSETQ. CDR3 sequence (DNA): TGCGCCAGCAGCCTACCTCTTACCGGGACAGGGGATTGGGGGGATTCCTACAATGAGCAGTTCTTC. Translation: CASSLPLTGTGDWGDSYNEQFF.

The chain uses TRBV5-5 and TRBJ2-2, with 9 bases aligning to TRBD2. The CDR3 extends over 18 amino acids. Germline values: CDR1 SGHKS, CDR2 YYEKEE (reference sequence). Trimming took 5 bases from V and 6 from J; bases not matched to a gene: 17. CDR3 nucleotides: TGTGCCAGCAGTCCTGCTAAACCCGGGACTAGCATTCCCGGGGAGCTGTTTTTT. This sequence encodes CASSPAKPGTSIPGELFF.

The V gene is TRBV5-4, the J gene TRBJ2-1; 8 nucleotides align to TRBD1. The CDR3 is made up of 15 amino acids. Germline V gene lookup returns CDR1 SGHNT and CDR2 YYREEE (reference sequence). V was pared by 4 bases and J by 5 bases, with 8 bases of the junction left unmatched. The CDR3 protein is CASSRQGMGDNEQFF. The DNA for the CDR3 is TGTGCCAGCAGCCGACAGGGGATGGGTGACAATGAGCAGTTCTTC.

This chain links TRBV5-1 with TRBJ2-7; maybe TRBD1 (6 bases). Trimming took off 6 bases at V and 7 bases at J, with 29 bases between the two ends. Germline CDR1 and CDR2: SGHRS and YFSETQ. The CDR3 is made up of 17 amino acids. The CDR3 region has the DNA TGCGCCAGCAAATGGGGGCCTACTACAGGGTCAGGCGGGGAGCAGTACTTC. As protein: CASKWGPTTGSGGEQYF.

This rearrangement joins TRBV14 to TRBJ2-3, with 9 bases fitting TRBD2. With 5 bases clipped from V and 0 bases from J, the junction kept 6 bases outside the gene matches. Germline V gene lookup returns CDR1 SGHDN and CDR2 FVKESK. The CDR3 has 16 amino acids. Written as DNA, the CDR3 is TGTGCCAGCAGCGGCCGACTAGCGGCTAGCACAGATACGCAGTATTTT. This encodes CASSGRLAASTDTQYF.

V usage is TRBV6-7 and J usage is TRBJ2-1; no reliable D call. TRBV6-7 is sorted into the ORF group, with uncertain function. Deletions cut 7 bases from V and 2 bases from J, with 12 bases between. The CDR3 totals 14 residues. The DNA of the CDR3 is TGTGCCAGCATTCGAGCGCGTACCTACAATGAGCAGTTCTTC. Protein: CASIRARTYNEQFF.

The J gene is TRBJ2-5, the V gene TRBV5-5; 16 bases align to TRBD2. Trimming cost V 4 bases and J 5 bases; bases outside gene matches: 8. CDR1 is SGHKS and CDR2 is YYEKEE in the germline V gene (reference sequence). The CDR3 has 17 amino acids. CDR3 DNA sequence: TGTGCCAGCAGCCCGGGACTAGCGGGGGGGAGGATTGAGACCCAGTACTTC. Protein: CASSPGLAGGRIETQYF.

V is TRBV7-9 and J is TRBJ1-4, with a tentative D call TRBD1 (5 bases). V dropped 5 bases and J dropped 0 bases, with 13 bases sitting between them. This CDR3 spans 16 amino acids. Germline values: CDR1 SEHNR, CDR2 FQNEAQ (reference sequence). CDR3 protein: CASSPRLTATNEKLFF. In DNA form, the CDR3 reads TGTGCCAGCAGCCCAAGGCTGACAGCAACTAATGAAAAACTGTTTTTT.

The chain combines TRBV5-4 with TRBJ1-1; 10 bases match TRBD1. Germline assignment: CDR1 SGHNT and CDR2 YYREEE (reference sequence). The CDR3 runs to 14 residues. V dropped 4 bases and J dropped 6; count of bases not matched to a gene: 6. CDR3: CASSPRTGGSEAFF. The DNA of the CDR3 is TGTGCCAGCAGCCCCAGGACAGGGGGTTCTGAAGCTTTCTTT.

This clone was recorded once. The V and J genes are TRBV7-8 and TRBJ2-2; TRBD1 matches at 9 bases. This CDR3 is built from 16 residues. Trimming took 6 bases from V and 5 from J; bases not matched to a gene: 10. Germline V CDR1 and CDR2: SGHVS, FQNEAQ. The CDR3, as DNA: TGTGCCAGCAGACCCTCCGGGACAGGGCATACCGGGGAGCTGTTTTTT. This gives the protein CASRPSGTGHTGELFF.

The gene calls are TRBV7-8 and TRBJ2-7, with D perhaps matching TRBD2 (6 bases). Germline V gene sequence: CDR1 SGHVS, CDR2 FQNEAQ. The V and J ends lost 2 bases and 3 bases respectively, with 11 bases between them. The CDR3 is 14 residues long. The CDR3 protein is CASSLSGDFYEQYF. CDR3 sequence (DNA): TGTGCCAGCAGCTTATCCGGGGACTTCTACGAGCAGTACTTC. Together with reference TRBV7-8 and TRBJ2-7, the CDR3 gives the full variable domain: GAGVSQSPRYKVAKRGQDVALRCDPISGHVSLFWYQQALGQGPEFLTYFQNEAQLDKSGLPSDRFFAERPEGSVSTLKIQRTQQEDSAVYLCASSLSGDFYEQYFGPGTRLTVT.

CDR3 DNA sequence: TGTGCCAGCAGCTTGGACAGGGGGTATGGCTACACCTTC. It encodes CASSLDRGYGYTF. The V gene is TRBV5-4, the J gene TRBJ1-2; 8 bases match TRBD1. Germline CDR1 SGHNT, CDR2 YYREEE (reference sequence). Germline trimming cut 0 bases from V and 5 bases from J; bases unmatched to any gene: 0. The length of the CDR3 is 13 residues.

This chain connects TRBV6-4 to TRBJ2-3, with D tentatively TRBD1 (6 bases). CDR1 is MRHNA and CDR2 is SNTAGT in the germline V gene. The CDR3 length is 15 residues. V was cut by 0 bases and J by 3 bases, with 10 bases left in between. Written as DNA, the CDR3 is TGTGCCAGCAGTGACTCGATCAGGGGAACAGATACGCAGTATTTT. This gives the protein CASSDSIRGTDTQYF.

The chain links TRBV27 to TRBJ1-1; a weak D match, TRBD1 (6 bases). This CDR3 has 15 residues. Germline V CDR1 and CDR2: MNHEY, SMNVEV (reference sequence). Trimming pared 2 bases from V and 0 bases from J, leaving 10 bases between. CDR3: CASSLKGHMNTEAFF. In DNA, the CDR3 is TGTGCCAGCAGTTTAAAGGGACACATGAACACTGAAGCTTTCTTT.

V usage is TRBV28 and J usage is TRBJ2-1; D perhaps matches TRBD2 (6 bases). The CDR3 length is 12 residues. Trimming pared 5 bases from V and 9 bases from J, leaving 11 bases between. Germline-derived CDR1 and CDR2 are MDHEN and SYDVKM. DNA of the CDR3: TGTGCCAGCAGTGTCGGGGGTGGTGAGCAGTTCTTC. Encoded protein: CASSVGGGEQFF.